This is a list of T cell receptor beta chains from one sample in a study of T cell responses to AZD1222 COVID-19 vaccine. Profiling relied on immunoSEQ multiplex PCR, and the TCRdb table lists in-frame clones only, not all of them. The sample lists 65,000 to 75,000 clones; around four fifths were seen once. The sequences come from peripheral blood, collected on day 0 of AZD1222 vaccination. Receptors were obtained from an adult in good health. CDR3s include the opening cysteine and the closing phenylalanine or tryptophan.

>TRBJ1-5|TRBV19
CASSSDAGAQPQHF
>TRBJ1-2|TRBV19
CASSSQQGSNYGYTF
>TRBJ2-7|TRBV12-3/TRBV12-4
CASSQEGGEQYF
>TRBJ2-1|TRBV28
CASRAGPAEQFF
>TRBJ1-4|TRBV12-3/TRBV12-4
CASSFGEKLFF
>TRBJ2-2|TRBV7-3
CASSLQPANTGELFF
>TRBJ1-2|TRBV6-6
CASSRIPSGTGNYGYTF
>TRBJ2-7|TRBV2
CASSEEAGGYEQYF
>TRBJ2-7|TRBV6-4
CASSPTSGNWNEQYF
>TRBJ2-1|TRBV28
CASTVGGTRREQFF
>TRBJ2-5|TRBV19
CASGTVLAGKETQYF
>TRBJ1-2|TRBV5-5
CASSFEYGARFGYTF
>TRBJ1-5|TRBV2
CASSTQGLRQPQHF
>TRBJ2-3|TRBV27
CASSSRGGRTDTQYF
>TRBJ1-1|TRBV24-1
CATTYGGANTEAFF
>TRBJ2-7|TRBV27
CASSESGTAYEQYF
>TRBJ2-2|TRBV24-1
CATSDSRLRTDTGELFF
>TRBJ2-1|TRBV19
CASSITILLNEQFF
>TRBJ2-6|TRBV4-3
CASSLDRAGANVLTF
>TRBJ2-6|TRBV2
CACTSGANVLTF
>TRBJ2-1|TRBV7-9
CASSSTSGKQFF
>TRBJ1-2|TRBV6-5
CASLSSYTTSGGYTF